These T cell receptor beta chains were read from a single sample in a study of cytomegalovirus exposure and HLA in healthy donors. The assay was immunoSEQ multiplex PCR, and TCRdb's table has in-frame clones only and misses some. The table records 160,000 or so clones, more than 75% of them present only once. Sequences were obtained from PBMCs. These receptors came from a young woman in good health and CMV-seronegative. Both conserved end residues are part of each CDR3. The order of the fields is clone size, D gene, V gene, J gene, CDR3 length, CDR3 protein, CDR3 DNA. D genes are given only for firm matches. Clone size appears in some rows only: once, few, many, or a class for an expanded clone.

NA	NA	TRBV7-9	TRBJ2-1	15	CASSSSLSFYNEQFF	TGTGCCAGCAGCTCCTCCCTTAGCTTCTACAATGAGCAGTTCTTC
NA	NA	TRBV6-5	TRBJ2-2	15	CASRRAIAVPGELFF	TGTGCCAGCAGAAGAGCGATAGCGGTTCCCGGGGAGCTGTTTTTT
NA	TRBD1	TRBV4-2	TRBJ1-6	17	CASSQVGGQWENSPLHF	TGTGCCAGCAGCCAAGTCGGGGGACAGTGGGAAAATTCACCCCTCCACTTT
NA	TRBD1	TRBV27	TRBJ1-1	14	CASSTATGGFEAFF	TGTGCCAGCAGTACAGCGACAGGGGGCTTTGAAGCTTTCTTT
once	NA	TRBV18	TRBJ2-1	16	CASSPQGPAGYNEQFF	TGTGCCAGCTCACCACAGGGCCCCGCGGGTTACAATGAGCAGTTCTTC
NA	TRBD2	TRBV4-1	TRBJ2-1	17	CASSQDASGVNYNEQFF	TGCGCCAGCAGCCAAGACGCTAGCGGGGTTAACTACAATGAGCAGTTCTTC
NA	TRBD2	TRBV4-2	TRBJ2-7	19	CASSQGGASGVRVSYEQYF	TGTGCCAGCAGCCAAGGCGGGGCTAGCGGGGTAAGAGTCTCCTACGAGCAGTACTTC
NA	NA	TRBV7-9	TRBJ2-6	15	CASSIQLSGANVLTF	TGTGCCAGCAGCATACAGCTCTCTGGGGCCAACGTCCTGACTTTC
NA	NA	TRBV19	TRBJ1-6	14	CASSDTVYNSPLHF	TGTGCCAGTAGTGACACCGTGTATAATTCACCCCTCCACTTT
few	TRBD1	TRBV7-2	TRBJ1-2	15	CASSGQGRILWGYTF	TGTGCCAGCAGCGGACAGGGCCGGATACTATGGGGCTACACCTTC
NA	NA	TRBV10-2	TRBJ1-2	12	CATLDRTYGYTF	TGCGCCACCCTTGACAGGACCTATGGCTACACCTTC
once	NA	TRBV2	TRBJ2-3	15	CASSATDPSTDTQYF	TGTGCCAGCAGTGCGACAGATCCTAGCACAGATACGCAGTATTTT
NA	NA	TRBV7-9	TRBJ1-5	14	CASSLDLLNQPQHF	TGTGCCAGCAGCTTAGATCTTTTAAATCAGCCCCAGCATTTT
NA	TRBD2	TRBV12-5	TRBJ2-5	17	CASGLIPQAGGQETQYF	TGTGCTAGTGGTTTGATCCCCCAAGCGGGGGGACAAGAGACCCAGTACTTC
NA	TRBD1	TRBV6-1	TRBJ1-4	15	CASSAETGAAEKLFF	TGTGCCAGCAGTGCCGAGACAGGGGCGGCGGAAAAACTGTTTTTT
NA	NA	TRBV6-5	TRBJ1-1	13	CASSYGPFTEAFF	TGTGCCAGCAGTTACGGCCCCTTCACTGAAGCTTTCTTT
once	TRBD2	TRBV7-2	TRBJ2-3	19	CASSLVWLPGLDRTDTQYF	TGTGCCAGCAGCTTGGTCTGGTTGCCGGGACTAGATCGCACAGATACGCAGTATTTT
NA	NA	TRBV2	TRBJ1-2	12	CASSPGRVGYTF	TGTGCCAGCAGCCCCGGCCGGGTGGGCTACACCTTC
NA	NA	TRBV7-2	TRBJ1-2	15	CASSLVVRSNYGYTF	TGTGCCAGCAGCTTAGTGGTCAGATCAAACTATGGCTACACCTTC
NA	TRBD1	TRBV4-1	TRBJ1-1	14	CASSVRQGPTEAFF	TGCGCCAGCAGCGTACGACAGGGGCCCACTGAAGCTTTCTTT
few	TRBD2	TRBV27	TRBJ2-7	13	CASSSVAGYEQYF	TGTGCCAGCAGTTCCGTAGCGGGGTACGAGCAGTACTTC
NA	NA	TRBV4-1	TRBJ2-2	17	CASSQLVAGVKTGELFF	TGCGCCAGCAGCCAATTAGTCGCAGGGGTGAAAACCGGGGAGCTGTTTTTT
few	NA	TRBV5-1	TRBJ1-1	13	CASSLDRITEAFF	TGCGCCAGCAGCTTGGACAGGATCACTGAAGCTTTCTTT
NA	NA	TRBV6-4	TRBJ1-2	15	CASSDQGKTNYGYTF	TGTGCCAGCAGTGACCAGGGGAAAACCAACTATGGCTACACCTTC
NA	NA	TRBV19	TRBJ2-7	16	CASSPTLDSPSYEQYF	TGTGCCAGTAGCCCAACCTTGGACTCTCCCTCCTACGAGCAGTACTTC
NA	NA	TRBV5-4	TRBJ2-7	14	CASSLVPRVYEQYF	TGTGCCAGCAGCTTGGTCCCCAGGGTCTACGAGCAGTACTTC
NA	TRBD2	TRBV7-2	TRBJ2-7	16	CASSSPAGGPPGEQYF	TGTGCCAGCAGCTCTCCGGCGGGGGGCCCACCAGGGGAGCAGTACTTC
NA	NA	TRBV5-1	TRBJ2-2	14	CASSSQGNTGELFF	TGCGCCAGCAGCTCCCAGGGGAACACCGGGGAGCTGTTTTTT
NA	NA	TRBV19	TRBJ1-1	13	CASSISQVTEAFF	TGTGCCAGTAGTATCTCACAGGTCACTGAAGCTTTCTTT
once	TRBD1	TRBV5-1	TRBJ1-1	13	CASSFGQDTEAFF	TGCGCCAGCAGTTTTGGACAGGACACTGAAGCTTTCTTT
NA	NA	TRBV4-1	TRBJ1-5	15	CASSQTHNLNQPQHF	TGCGCCAGCAGCCAAACGCACAACCTCAATCAGCCCCAGCATTTT
NA	NA	TRBV2	TRBJ2-7	12	CASTPGAYEQYF	TGTGCCAGTACACCGGGGGCCTACGAGCAGTACTTC
NA	TRBD1	TRBV5-1	TRBJ2-7	16	CASSLSGRGHSYEQYF	TGCGCCAGCAGCTTGTCAGGAAGGGGGCACTCCTACGAGCAGTACTTC
once	NA	TRBV11-2	TRBJ1-1	11	CASSLGAEAFF	TGTGCCAGCAGCTTGGGAGCCGAAGCTTTCTTT
NA	NA	TRBV25-1	TRBJ1-6	17	CASSEYPGGNYNSPLHF	TGTGCCAGCAGTGAATACCCTGGAGGGAATTATAATTCACCCCTCCACTTT
NA	NA	TRBV5-1	TRBJ2-2	15	CASSLGRTNTGELFF	TGCGCCAGCAGCTTGGGCAGGACGAACACCGGGGAGCTGTTTTTT
NA	TRBD1	TRBV4-3	TRBJ2-7	15	CASSQTRQGDYEQYF	TGCGCCAGCAGCCAGACAAGACAGGGAGACTACGAGCAGTACTTC
NA	TRBD2	TRBV27	TRBJ2-7	14	CASSLAGGLYEQYF	TGTGCCAGCAGTTTAGCGGGGGGGCTCTACGAGCAGTACTTC
NA	TRBD2	TRBV9	TRBJ2-1	14	CASSRRGGRDEQFF	TGTGCCAGCAGTCGGCGGGGGGGCCGGGATGAGCAGTTCTTC
NA	NA	TRBV5-4	TRBJ2-3	12	CASSRDSDTQYF	TGTGCCAGCAGCCGGGATTCAGATACGCAGTATTTT
NA	TRBD1	TRBV25-1	TRBJ1-1	14	CASSDWGQGFEAFF	TGTGCCAGCAGTGACTGGGGACAGGGCTTTGAAGCTTTCTTT
few	TRBD1	TRBV11-2	TRBJ1-6	16	CASSDSNRGSSSPLHF	TGTGCCAGCAGCGATTCTAACAGGGGCAGTAGTTCACCCCTCCACTTT
NA	TRBD1	TRBV2	TRBJ2-4	15	CASSNTGQGFDIQYF	TGTGCCAGCAGTAACACGGGACAGGGGTTTGACATTCAGTACTTC
NA	NA	TRBV19	TRBJ2-7	13	CASSPGRSYEQYF	TGTGCCAGTAGCCCAGGGCGCTCCTACGAGCAGTACTTC
NA	NA	TRBV10-3	TRBJ2-3	16	CAISESSGGGTDTQYF	TGTGCCATCAGTGAGTCGTCGGGGGGCGGCACAGATACGCAGTATTTT
NA	NA	TRBV9	TRBJ1-2	14	CASSPGWISDGYTF	TGTGCCAGCAGCCCCGGGTGGATCTCGGATGGCTACACCTTC
NA	NA	TRBV5-1	TRBJ2-5	15	CASSLPDRYQETQYF	TGCGCCAGCAGCTTGCCCGACAGATACCAAGAGACCCAGTACTTC
once	NA	TRBV11-2	TRBJ1-1	14	CASSWDSSNTEAFF	TGTGCCAGCAGCTGGGACTCCTCGAACACTGAAGCTTTCTTT
NA	NA	TRBV18	TRBJ1-1	18	CASSPISSQGYSNTEAFF	TGTGCCAGCTCACCAATAAGTAGCCAGGGATATTCGAACACTGAAGCTTTCTTT
NA	NA	TRBV7-2	TRBJ1-4	13	CASSLLWPEKLFF	TGTGCCAGCAGCTTATTGTGGCCGGAAAAACTGTTTTTT
NA	NA	TRBV9	TRBJ1-2	14	CASSGRTGFYGYTF	TGTGCCAGCAGCGGACGAACAGGGTTCTATGGCTACACCTTC
NA	NA	TRBV6-1	TRBJ2-7	12	CASRKGVYEQYF	TGTGCCAGCAGGAAGGGGGTTTACGAGCAGTACTTC
NA	TRBD1	TRBV11-2	TRBJ1-5	16	CASSLQGGSRNQPQHF	TGTGCCAGCAGTCTACAGGGGGGGAGTCGCAATCAGCCCCAGCATTTT
NA	NA	TRBV4-3	TRBJ2-5	14	CASSQRGAQETQYF	TGCGCCAGCAGCCAACGGGGGGCCCAAGAGACCCAGTACTTC
NA	TRBD2	TRBV6-5	TRBJ2-1	13	CASTRGGYNEQFF	TGTGCCAGTACTCGGGGGGGATACAATGAGCAGTTCTTC
NA	TRBD2	TRBV7-6	TRBJ2-5	17	CASSLTPIGGGQETQYF	TGTGCCAGCAGCTTGACCCCCATTGGCGGGGGACAAGAGACCCAGTACTTC
NA	TRBD1	TRBV19	TRBJ1-2	16	CASSIYGTGLGDGYTF	TGTGCCAGTAGTATATACGGGACAGGCCTCGGCGATGGCTACACCTTC
NA	TRBD2	TRBV7-8	TRBJ2-7	17	CASSPRGFGGGIYEQYF	TGTGCCAGCAGCCCGAGGGGGTTTGGCGGGGGGATCTACGAGCAGTACTTC